Presented here are 11 T cell receptor beta chains from one specimen sequenced in a study of OX40 agonist ivuxolimab in advanced cancers. Repertoires were generated with immunoSEQ multiplex PCR, while TCRdb's copy carries only in-frame clones and drops some. Of tens of thousands of clones listed, about nine tenths were seen once; the top ten hold over 0.2%. The sample in question was CD4+ or CD8+ T cells sorted from blood, obtained in a trial of the OX40 agonist ivuxolimab. The receptors here all came from an adult with an advanced solid tumor such as melanoma, head and neck, liver or kidney cancer.

The gene calls are TRBV19 and TRBJ2-1; D may match TRBD1 or TRBD2 (7 bases each). The CDR3 loop spans 14 amino acids. The V end was cut by 7 bases, the J end by 7 bases, with 17 bases between. CDR1 and CDR2 from the germline V gene are LNHDA and SQIVND (reference sequence). For the CDR3, the DNA is TGTGCCAGTAACAGGGGAGGGTTTGTGAATGAGCAGTTCTTC. This sequence encodes CASNRGGFVNEQFF.

This chain connects TRBV18 to TRBJ2-4; 7 bases agree with TRBD1. CDR3 size: 16 residues. V gave up 3 bases and J gave up 0 bases; unmatched junction bases: 5. Looked up from germline, CDR1 is KGHSH and CDR2 is LQKENI. The CDR3 coding sequence is TGTGCCAGCTCACCGGGGACAGCTCTAGCCAAAAACATTCAGTACTTC. Its translation is CASSPGTALAKNIQYF.

The genes are TRBV5-1 and TRBJ1-1; 8 nucleotides align to TRBD1. The CDR3 extends over 14 amino acids. V lost 4 bases and J lost 4; bases outside the gene matches: 6. Germline-derived CDR1 and CDR2 are SGHRS and YFSETQ. The CDR3 is CASSIQGVLTEAFF. The CDR3 bases are TGCGCCAGCAGCATACAGGGGGTCCTCACTGAAGCTTTCTTT.

V usage is TRBV10-1 and J usage is TRBJ2-2, with D perhaps TRBD1 or TRBD2 (5 bases each). Trimming removed 2 bases at V and 5 bases at J, with 12 bases between. This CDR3 has 15 amino acids. Germline CDR1 and CDR2: WNHNN and SYGVQD (reference sequence). The CDR3 DNA follows: TGCGCCAGCAGTGAGGGGACGTTATGGACCGGGGAGCTGTTTTTT. Protein sequence: CASSEGTLWTGELFF.

The V call is TRBV7-3, the J call TRBJ2-3; 8 positions agree with TRBD2. Germline V CDR1 and CDR2: SGHTA, FQGTGA. The CDR3 runs to 15 residues. V lost 5 bases to trimming and J lost 3 bases; unmatched junction nucleotides: 7. The CDR3 nucleotides are TGTGCCAGCAGCATCATAGCGGGAAAAACAGATACGCAGTATTTT. Protein: CASSIIAGKTDTQYF.

The chain combines TRBV29-1 with TRBJ2-7; TRBD2 agrees at 10 bases. This CDR3 is built from 15 residues. Trimming cost V 5 bases and J 3 bases; bases outside gene matches: 10. Germline CDR1 is SQVTM and CDR2 is ANQGSEA. The CDR3 reads CSVSGTSEIIYEQYF. In nucleotides, the CDR3 is TGCAGCGTTTCCGGGACTAGCGAAATTATCTACGAGCAGTACTTC.

The chain uses TRBV9 and TRBJ2-3; 7 nucleotides line up with TRBD1. This CDR3 is built from 16 residues. V lost 3 bases, J lost 6 bases, and 13 bases stayed unmatched. CDR1 is SGDLS, CDR2 YYNGEE, per germline. The CDR3 is CASSARGQLSPDTQYF. In DNA, the CDR3 is TGTGCCAGCAGCGCAAGGGGACAGCTGTCACCGGATACGCAGTATTTT.

This rearrangement joins TRBV15 to TRBJ1-2, with 11 bases aligning to TRBD1. Germline CDR1 is LNHNV and CDR2 is YYDKDF (reference sequence). This CDR3 has 13 residues. V shed 5 bases, J shed 8 bases, and the junction held 4 bases outside the gene matches. CDR3 region: CATSQDRGLGYTF. CDR3 nucleotide sequence: TGTGCCACCAGCCAGGACAGGGGGCTGGGCTACACCTTC.

CDR3: CASNLAGGGTYEQYF. CDR3 coding DNA: TGTGCCAGCAACCTAGCGGGAGGAGGGACCTACGAGCAGTACTTC. The chain couples TRBV7-9 to TRBJ2-7; 11 bases align to TRBD2. Per germline, CDR1 SEHNR and CDR2 FQNEAQ (reference sequence). The CDR3 covers 15 residues. The V gene end was trimmed by 7 bases and the J gene end by 2 bases; junction bases not matched to a gene: 7.

In regard to this clone: The same CDR3 is also encoded by other DNA sequences in this sample. The rearrangement links TRBV19 to TRBJ2-5; D may match TRBD1 or TRBD2 (6 bases each). The length of the CDR3 is 13 residues. Trimming removed 5 bases at V and 3 bases at J, with 10 bases between. Looked up from germline, CDR1 is LNHDA and CDR2 is SQIVND (reference sequence). The CDR3 is CASSRGPKETQYF. The DNA of the CDR3 is TGTGCCAGTAGTCGGGGGCCGAAAGAGACCCAGTACTTC.

The gene calls are TRBV27 and TRBJ1-2, with D maybe TRBD1 (6 bases). Germline V CDR1 and CDR2: MNHEY, SMNVEV (reference sequence). Trimming stripped 2 bases from V and 4 bases from J, with 11 bases between. The CDR3 is 14 amino acids. CDR3 sequence reads: CASSLRGGLYGYTF. The CDR3 DNA sequence: TGTGCCAGCAGTTTAAGGGGGGGTCTCTATGGCTACACCTTC.